This T cell receptor beta chain was identified during a study of blood T cell repertoires in COVID-19 (dated by TCRdb to the early 2020s). Regarding the study in general: Samples covering the acute and convalescent phases of COVID-19 were provided by collaborators in the United States, Italy and Spain. The material from the prospective study consisted of cDNA or gDNA derived from T cells, B-cell-depleted T cells, or PBMCs. A de-identified subject ID, COVID-19 status, age in years and sex were almost always included in the sample metadata. The repertoires were released in a freely available public database meant as a resource for research on the immune response to SARS-CoV-2. Samples were obtained from the ongoing ImmuneRACE study (first 160 participants) and from 1,000 to 1,500 subjects provided by 6 global collaborators. The dataset comprised deeply sampled blood TCRbeta repertoires from subjects exposed to, actively infected with, or recovered from COVID-19. Where HLA class I and class II types were available, the types were taken from metadata supplied by the sample provider, not from assay-based typing. Broad study findings and their caveats: Clinical and demographic metadata were provided uncurated, with the amount varying by source and participant.

TCRbeta CDR3 regions were amplified from genomic DNA using the immunoSEQ Assay, a bias-controlled multiplex PCR. The paper's data handling went like this. The number of nucleated cells in each sample was estimated from the amplification of reference gene primers within the assay. To quantify the absolute abundance of each unique TCRbeta CDR3 rearrangement, sequence reads were collapsed and filtered. For each sample, productive Simpson clonality was calculated as the square root of Simpson's diversity index across productive rearrangements. TCRdb holds this immuneACCESS table with in-frame rearrangements only. Some clones are missing; in checked studies, unresolved V genes explain under half, and the rest has no known cause. Clone size and V and J calls were adopted from that table, with D and trimming inferred from the DNA. The sample includes more than 200,000 clones, with 88% observed a single time. 2.7% of the sample belongs to the ten largest clones.

The collaborating institutions used their own protocols to collect whole blood in K2EDTA tubes. For TCRbeta analysis, collaborator samples were shipped as frozen whole blood, as isolated PBMCs, or as DNA extracted from either sample type. Turning to this clone: Its antigen remains unidentified. Base-call qualities are not available, and no considerably larger clone is one nucleotide away.

Its CDR3 holds 19 amino acids, cysteine through phenylalanine. Left in the record is the CDR3 DNA by itself, 57 bases read in frame from the first base. As encoded in the germline V gene, CDR1 is SGHAT while CDR2 is FQNNGV. V lost 5 bases and J lost 0 bases; the stretch between them is 25 bases long. The receptor comes from a woman in her sixties with acute or convalescent COVID-19. The source material was peripheral blood. The chain joins TRBV11-2 to TRBJ1-1; TRBD1 is possibly the D segment (6 matching bases). For the CDR3, the sequence is CASSPYDQLTDSMNTEAFF. The bases are TGTGCCAGCAGCCCCTACGATCAGCTCACGGACAGTATGAACACTGAAGCTTTCTTT.